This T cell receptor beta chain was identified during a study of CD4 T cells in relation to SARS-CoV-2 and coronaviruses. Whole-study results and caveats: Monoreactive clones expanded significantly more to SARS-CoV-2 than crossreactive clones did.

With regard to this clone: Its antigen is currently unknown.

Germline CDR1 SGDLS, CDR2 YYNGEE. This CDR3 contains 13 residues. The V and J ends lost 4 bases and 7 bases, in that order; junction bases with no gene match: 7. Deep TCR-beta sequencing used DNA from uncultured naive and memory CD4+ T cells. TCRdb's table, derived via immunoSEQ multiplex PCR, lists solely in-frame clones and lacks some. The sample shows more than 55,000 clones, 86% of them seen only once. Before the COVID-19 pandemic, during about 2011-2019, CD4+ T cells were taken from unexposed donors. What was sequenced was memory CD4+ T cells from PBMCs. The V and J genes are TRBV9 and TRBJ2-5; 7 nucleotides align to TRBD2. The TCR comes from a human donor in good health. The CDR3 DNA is TGTGCCAGCAGCCCCCCCGGGGGGTTGACCCAGTACTTC. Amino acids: CASSPPGGLTQYF.